The next 11 T cell receptor beta chains were all read from a single sample in a study of blood T cell repertoires in COVID-19. Produced via immunoSEQ multiplex PCR; TCRdb's table is partial and in-frame only. This table holds fewer than 400,000 clones, about 90% found once. Material for sequencing was peripheral blood. These receptors were obtained from a woman under 40 with COVID-19, enrolled during active disease.

The J gene is TRBJ1-1, the V gene TRBV29-1; 9 positions match TRBD1. The CDR3 loop spans 14 amino acids. CDR1 is SQVTM, CDR2 ANQGSEA, per germline. V was clipped by 4 bases and J by 7 bases; unmatched bases: 10. In nucleotides, the CDR3 is TGCAGCGTTGGGACAGGGGCTAAACAGTTTGAAGCTTTCTTT. Encoded protein: CSVGTGAKQFEAFF.

V and J are TRBV5-1 and TRBJ2-1, with 11 positions matching TRBD2. V lost 2 bases to trimming and J lost 7 bases; unmatched junction nucleotides: 5. The CDR3 contains 15 residues. Germline V lookup: CDR1 SGHRS, CDR2 YFSETQ. CDR3 coding DNA: TGCGCCAGCAGCTTACTAGCGGGAGAAAGTAATGAGCAGTTCTTC. Translated, it gives CASSLLAGESNEQFF.

V and J are TRBV29-1 and TRBJ1-1, with D possibly TRBD1 on 5 matching bases. The CDR3 has 16 residues. V shed 0 bases and J shed 3 bases, with 17 bases lying between them. Germline-derived CDR1 and CDR2 are SQVTM and ANQGSEA. For the CDR3, the DNA is TGCAGCGTTGAAGATCCTTGGGGGGAAGAATACACTGAAGCTTTCTTT. Protein sequence: CSVEDPWGEEYTEAFF.

The rearrangement uses TRBV11-3 and TRBJ2-7; 8 bases are a match to TRBD1. The trim removed 5 bases at V and 3 bases at J, leaving 6 bases unmatched. Germline V CDR1 and CDR2: SGHNT, YENEEA. This CDR3 comprises 14 residues. CDR3 nucleotide sequence: TGTGCCAGCAGCCCAGGGACAGGCTTCTACGAGCAGTACTTC. It yields the protein CASSPGTGFYEQYF.

The CDR3, as DNA: TGTGCCAGCAGCCCACGGGAGTGGGCAGATACGCAGTATTTT. It encodes CASSPREWADTQYF. The chain combines TRBV7-2 with TRBJ2-3; the D gene is possibly TRBD2 (6 bases). Trimming took 5 bases from V and 4 from J, leaving 13 bases between them. CDR3 length: 14 amino acids. Germline V gene data show CDR1 as SGHTA and CDR2 as FQGNSA.

In regard to this clone: The sample holds other DNA sequences that translate to the same CDR3. The chain links TRBV6-5 to TRBJ1-2, with 7 bases matching TRBD1. CDR1 is MNHEY and CDR2 is SVGAGI in the germline V gene. V shed 4 bases and J 7 bases; nucleotides not matched to a gene: 6. This CDR3 has 13 amino acids. CDR3 residues: CASSSTGESGYTF. The CDR3 nucleotides read TGTGCCAGCAGTTCTACAGGGGAGAGTGGCTACACCTTC.

This chain joins TRBV27 and TRBJ1-5; 7 bases agree with TRBD1. V gave up 6 bases and J gave up 0 bases; unmatched junction bases: 8. The CDR3 covers 16 residues. CDR1 and CDR2 (germline): MNHEY, SMNVEV (reference sequence). For the CDR3, the DNA is TGTGCCAGCAGGGACAGGTTACAATATAGCAATCAGCCCCAGCATTTT. This sequence encodes CASRDRLQYSNQPQHF.

V is TRBV5-8 and J is TRBJ2-3; 14 bases align to TRBD2. CDR1 is SGHTS, CDR2 YDEGEE, per germline. The ends lost 3 bases at V and 4 bases at J; junction bases unmatched: 4. This CDR3 contains 16 residues. The CDR3 protein is CASSYGTSGSADTQYF. The CDR3 DNA reads TGTGCCAGCAGCTACGGGACTAGCGGGAGCGCAGATACGCAGTATTTT. The full variable domain, completed using reference TRBV5-8 and TRBJ2-3, is EAGVTQSPTHLIKTRGQQATLRCSPISGHTSVYWYQQALGLGLQFLLWYDEGEERNRGNFPPRFSGRQFPNYSSELNVNALELEDSALYLCASSYGTSGSADTQYFGPGTRLTVL.

The rearrangement uses TRBV7-7 and TRBJ2-2; TRBD1 aligns across 10 bases. The CDR3 is 16 amino acids. Looked up from germline, CDR1 is SSHAT and CDR2 is FNYEAQ (reference sequence). After removal of 3 bases from V and 7 bases from J, the junction contained 8 bases not matched to a gene. CDR3 DNA sequence: TGTGCCAGCAGCTTGGGCCGGGACAGGGGAAGCGGGGAGCTGTTTTTT. Protein sequence: CASSLGRDRGSGELFF.

This sequence joins TRBV7-9 and TRBJ2-7, with TRBD1 as a possible D gene (5 bases). V dropped 6 bases and J dropped 2 bases, with 14 bases sitting between them. This CDR3 is 14 amino acids long. Germline values: CDR1 SEHNR, CDR2 FQNEAQ (reference sequence). The CDR3 loop reads CASRMDTGPYEQYF. The CDR3 DNA is TGTGCCAGCAGAATGGACACTGGGCCCTACGAGCAGTACTTC.

The chain employs TRBV19 and TRBJ1-1; 8 positions agree with TRBD1. Trimming at V came to 5 bases and at J to 3 bases, leaving 5 bases not matched to a gene. Germline CDR1 reads LNHDA; CDR2 reads SQIVND (reference sequence). The CDR3 totals 14 residues. Written as DNA, the CDR3 is TGTGCCAGTAGTCGACAGACAGGGGACACTGAAGCTTTCTTT. This encodes CASSRQTGDTEAFF.